This TCR beta chain was sequenced for a study of PD-1 blockade in classical Hodgkin lymphoma. The protocol was immunoSEQ multiplex PCR, while the TCRdb copy is restricted to in-frame clones and leaves out a portion. The repertoire holds over 20,000 clones, around 69% seen once, with roughly a quarter in the top ten. Germline V CDR1 and CDR2: KGHSH, LQKENI. The CDR3 is 14 amino acids. Deletions cut 0 bases from V and 5 bases from J, with 10 bases between. Every patient was affected by relapse after autologous stem cell transplantation, while exposure to brentuximab vedotin was not uniform. The TCR was taken from a human donor with classical Hodgkin lymphoma. Sequencing used peripheral blood mononuclear cells (PBMCs), obtained before the second cycle of nivolumab. The chain has TRBV18 and TRBJ1-1; D gene uncertain. CDR3 loop: CASSPPERATEAFF. The DNA of the CDR3 is TGTGCCAGCTCACCACCCGAAAGGGCGACTGAAGCTTTCTTT.